These 15 T cell receptor beta chains share one sample of origin, sequenced in a study of tissue T cells after allogeneic stem cell transplantation. Method: immunoSEQ multiplex PCR; TCRdb's copy keeps in-frame clones and lacks some. The sample shows 40,000 to 50,000 clones, about three quarters of them seen only once. The sequenced material came from sorted cells pooled from one or two spleens. The receptors stem from a pool of C57BL/6 mice in good health.

Turning to this clone: Gene names refer to mouse genes. The CDR3 loop reads CASGDVEGAGTEVFF. CDR3 DNA, as far as it was read: TGTGCCAGCGGTGATGTTGAGGGGGCGGGGACAGAAGTCTTC. The V gene is TRBV13-2, the J gene TRBJ1-1; 7 bases fit TRBD1. The read finishes 1 residue shy of the CDR3 end, and the germline J gene is used to complete it. Per germline, CDR1 NNHNN and CDR2 SYGAGS (reference sequence). J was trimmed by 5 bases and V by 0 bases; bases with no gene match: 7. The CDR3 loop spans 15 amino acids.

A remark on this clone: Germline and genes: mouse. The read stops 1 residue short of the end of the CDR3; the missing end is completed from the germline J gene. The V call is TRBV13-2, the J call TRBJ2-7; 7 positions match TRBD2. The CDR3 spans 14 residues. From germline, CDR1 is NNHNN and CDR2 SYGAGS (reference sequence). Trimming cost V 2 bases and J 2 bases; bases outside gene matches: 4. The CDR3 sequence: CASGEVWGTYEQYF. CDR3 DNA (partial): TGTGCCAGCGGTGAAGTCTGGGGGACCTATGAACAGTAC.

As to this clone: Gene names and germline refer to mouse. The CDR3 end lies 1 residue beyond the end of the read and is filled in from the germline J gene. The chain joins TRBV3 to TRBJ1-6, with D unresolved. TRBJ1-6 is an ORF for which the function is uncertain. The germline CDR1 and CDR2 sequences are SNHLY and FYNGKV (reference sequence). This CDR3 contains 15 residues. The V and J ends lost 8 bases and 0 bases respectively, with 11 bases between them. The CDR3 DNA, read in part, is TGTGCCAGCCCCCCGTGGTTTTCCTATAATTCGCCCCTCTAC. As protein: CASPPWFSYNSPLY. Given in full, the CDR3 is CASPPWFSYNSPLYF.

As for this clone: Gene names and germline refer to mouse. The CDR3 end lies 1 residue beyond the end of the read and is filled in from the germline J gene. This rearrangement joins TRBV3 to TRBJ2-7, with D possibly being TRBD1 (6 bases). Per germline, CDR1 SNHLY and CDR2 FYNGKV (reference sequence). The V end was cut by 1 base, the J end by 3 bases, with 7 bases between. This CDR3 spans 13 amino acids. CDR3 loop: CASSLGQDYEQYF. Partial CDR3 DNA: TGTGCCAGCAGCTTAGGACAGGACTATGAACAGTAC.

As for this clone: Genes here carry mouse names. The read terminates 1 residue before the CDR3 end, so the remaining end is supplied by the germline J gene. This chain uses TRBV26 with TRBJ2-4; D remains ambiguous. Trimming took 2 bases from V and 0 from J, leaving 6 bases between them. The CDR3 is 14 residues long. Germline loops: CDR1 KGHPV, CDR2 FQNQEV (reference sequence). The CDR3 region is CASSLRGSQNTLYF. CDR3 DNA, as far as it was read: TGTGCCAGCAGTCTGCGGGGTAGTCAAAACACCTTGTAC. The whole variable domain, filled in from reference TRBV26 and TRBJ2-4, reads NSKVIQTPRYLVKGQGQKAKMRCIPEKGHPVVFWYQQNKNNEFKFLINFQNQEVLQQIDMTEKRFSAECPSNSPCSLEIQSSEAGDSALYLCASSLRGSQNTLYFGAGTRLSVL.

On this clone: The gene symbols are mouse symbols. The CDR3 end lies 1 residue beyond the end of the read and is filled in from the germline J gene. This chain links TRBV13-2 with TRBJ2-5; D gene unclear. CDR3 length equals 15 residues. Germline V gene data show CDR1 as NNHNN and CDR2 as SYGAGS (reference sequence). Trimming removed 2 bases at V and 2 bases at J, with 12 bases between. The chain's CDR3 is CASGEPSQIQDTQYF. CDR3 bases read: TGTGCCAGCGGTGAGCCCTCACAGATCCAAGACACCCAGTAC.

This clone has only a few counts. Any gene name here is a mouse gene name. The DNA ends 1 residue before the CDR3 does, and the rest of the CDR3 is filled in from the germline J gene. This chain uses TRBV20 with TRBJ2-7; TRBD1 might be the D (6 bases). Trimming removed 1 base from V and 2 bases from J, with 12 bases in between. Germline CDR1 GFQATS, CDR2 STVNSAI. The CDR3 sequence is 14 residues long. Here the CDR3 reads CGARGPGTTYEQYF. The CDR3 DNA, read in part, is TGTGGTGCTAGGGGCCCCGGGACAACCTATGAACAGTAC.

As concerns this clone: Any gene name here is a mouse gene name. The sequenced CDR3 bases are TGTGCCAGCTCTCCTCGGACTGGGGGTAACTATGCTGAGCAGTTC. It specifies CASSPRTGGNYAEQF. In full, the CDR3 is CASSPRTGGNYAEQFF. The chain uses TRBV12-2 and TRBJ2-1; TRBD2 agrees at 10 bases. The observed sequence ends 1 residue before the CDR3 terminus, with the missing tail filled in from the germline J gene. CDR1 is SGHLS, CDR2 HYDKME, per germline. Unmatched junction bases numbered 3, after V lost 2 bases and J lost 0 bases. CDR3 length equals 16 residues.

Note on this clone: All gene names here are mouse names. The sequence runs out 1 residue before the end of the CDR3; the remainder is reconstructed from the germline J gene. The chain is built from TRBV16 and TRBJ2-2; TRBD1 might be the D (7 bases). V was clipped by 2 bases and J by 1 base, with 11 bases between them. This CDR3 is built from 16 residues. Germline lookup yields CDR1 SGHSA and CDR2 FRNQAP. The CDR3 is CASSLRQGGNTGQLYF. The sequenced part of the CDR3 DNA is TGTGCAAGCAGCTTAAGGCAGGGGGGAAACACCGGGCAGCTCTAC. Full variable domain (rest looked up from reference TRBV16 and TRBJ2-2): NAGVIQTPRHKVTGKGQEATLWCEPISGHSAVFWYRQTIVQGLEFLTYFRNQAPIDDSGMPKERFSAQMPNQSHSTLKIQSTQPQDSAVYLCASSLRQGGNTGQLYFGEGSKLTVL.

Worth noting for this clone: Mouse names are used for the genes. Read coverage stops 1 residue before the CDR3 terminus; the germline J gene supplies the remainder. The V call is TRBV3, the J call TRBJ2-7; 8 positions agree with TRBD2. From germline, CDR1 is SNHLY and CDR2 FYNGKV (reference sequence). The CDR3 consists of 14 residues. V trimming: 1 base; J trimming: 7 bases; junction bases outside the gene matches: 6. CDR3 region: CASSLDGGEGEQYF. The part of the CDR3 DNA that was read is TGTGCCAGCAGCTTAGATGGGGGGGAGGGGGAACAGTAC.

This clone has only a few counts. Genes and germline are mouse. The read gets to within 1 residue of the CDR3 end, and the germline J gene fills in the rest. J is TRBJ2-2 and V is TRBV20, with a weak D call TRBD1 (6 bases). Per the germline V gene, CDR1 is GFQATS and CDR2 is STVNSAI. The CDR3 spans 14 residues. Trimming left V 0 bases short and J 3 bases short, with 8 bases between. The sequenced CDR3 bases are TGTGGTGCTAGGGACAGGGGTGACACCGGGCAGCTCTAC. It is translated as CGARDRGDTGQLY. The entire CDR3 protein reads CGARDRGDTGQLYF.

Concerning this clone: The genes and germline here are from mouse. The read stops 1 residue short of the end of the CDR3; the missing end is completed from the germline J gene. J is TRBJ1-1 and V is TRBV13-1, with a tentative D call TRBD1 (5 bases). Germline V lookup: CDR1 NSHNY, CDR2 SYGAGN. This CDR3 region has 14 residues. V was shortened by 2 bases and J by 3 bases, with 11 bases between the two germline ends. Incomplete CDR3 DNA: TGTGCCAGCAGTGAGGGGGGATGGGACACAGAAGTCTTC. Protein sequence: CASSEGGWDTEVF. The CDR3 in its entirety is CASSEGGWDTEVFF.

With respect to this clone: Gene and germline names: mouse. Read coverage stops 1 residue before the CDR3 terminus; the germline J gene supplies the remainder. This chain links TRBV13-1 with TRBJ1-6; D remains ambiguous. TRBJ1-6 is sorted into the ORF group, with uncertain function. The germline gives CDR1 NSHNY, CDR2 SYGAGN. V lost 5 bases and J 5 bases, leaving 5 bases between the germline ends. The CDR3 is 12 amino acids. The CDR3 DNA, read in part, is TGTGCCAGCAGCGAAGATAATTCGCCCCTCTAC. This codes for CASSEDNSPLY. The complete CDR3 sequence is CASSEDNSPLYF.

About this clone itself: Gene names refer to mouse genes. The sequenced CDR3 bases are TGTGCCAGCTCTCTCGGACTCCAAGACACCCAGTAC. The encoded protein is CASSLGLQDTQY. The whole CDR3 sequence reads CASSLGLQDTQYF. The rearrangement joins TRBV12-2 to TRBJ2-5, with D perhaps matching TRBD2 (5 bases). The read terminates 1 residue ahead of where the CDR3 ends, so the germline J gene completes it. The V gene's germline CDR1 is SGHLS and CDR2 HYDKME. The CDR3 totals 13 residues. The germline V and J ends were trimmed by 0 bases and 2 bases, with 5 bases remaining between them.

A remark on this clone: Germline and genes: mouse. Sequencing ends 1 residue short of the CDR3 end; the germline J gene provides the rest. Different DNA sequences within this sample yield the same CDR3. The V gene is TRBV31, the J gene TRBJ2-5; D not certain. The CDR3 has 14 amino acids. Germline loops: CDR1 GKSSPN, CDR2 SITVG. The V gene lost 0 bases and the J gene lost 0 bases, with 7 bases spanning the gap. Partial CDR3 DNA: TGTGCCTGGAGTCTAGCGGGTAACCAAGACACCCAGTAC. Residues: CAWSLAGNQDTQY. The full CDR3 sequence reads CAWSLAGNQDTQYF. Using reference TRBV31 and TRBJ2-5 for the parts outside the CDR3, the full variable domain is AQTIHQWPVAEIKAVGSPLSLGCTIKGKSSPNLYWYWQATGGTLQQLFYSITVGQVESVVQLNLSASRPKDDQFILSTEKLLLSHSGFYLCAWSLAGNQDTQYFGPGTRLLVL.